The present T cell receptor (beta chain) was sequenced within a study of blood T cell repertoires in COVID-19. Germline loops: CDR1 SNHLY, CDR2 FYNNEI. V gave up 7 bases and J gave up 12 bases, with 19 bases separating them. The CDR3 extends over 13 amino acids. TCRdb's copy holds only in-frame clones and misses some; the assay was immunoSEQ multiplex PCR. The table includes 150,000 to 200,000 clones, 84% detected once. The receptor's source is a woman aged 80 or older with acute or convalescent COVID-19. This chain links TRBV2 with TRBJ2-1; D is possibly TRBD2 (6 bases). The specimen sequenced was peripheral blood. The CDR3 here is CASTLAESSGQFF. The CDR3, as DNA: TGTGCCAGCACCTTAGCGGAGTCTTCGGGGCAGTTCTTC.